Presented here are 12 T cell receptor beta chains from one specimen sequenced in a study of human T cells and chemical hapten exposure. TCRdb reprocessed the RACE reads via MiXCR and lists one record per CDR3 protein. The table records about 49,000 distinct CDR3 sequences, about 9% of them present only once. This sample's time point: patch test 1, 2 weeks after DPC sensitization. Treatment indicated: therapeutic diphenylcyclopropenone sensitization with weekly scalp DPC. The sequenced sample was whole blood, obtained in connection with sensitization to the hapten diphenylcyclopropenone (DPC). The source is a woman in her forties or fifties with alopecia areata. Some clones in this sample may be carry-over from other donors' samples.

At least ten counts were recorded for this clonotype. The chain employs TRBV5-5 and TRBJ2-3; 8 positions agree with TRBD2. There are 16 residues in the CDR3. The J segment lost 4 bases and the V segment lost 4 bases, leaving 11 bases of the junction unmatched. Germline assignment: CDR1 SGHKS and CDR2 YYEKEE (reference sequence). Here the CDR3 reads CASSPLAGSGADTQYF. The CDR3 DNA reads TGTGCCAGCAGCCCGTTAGCGGGGAGTGGTGCAGATACGCAGTATTTT.

This clonotype was recorded at least ten times. The rearrangement joins TRBV2 to TRBJ1-2; the match to TRBD1 covers 8 bases. Germline values: CDR1 SNHLY, CDR2 FYNNEI. J gave up 4 bases and V 2 bases, and 3 bases lay outside the gene matches. The CDR3 extends over 14 amino acids. The CDR3 sequence: CASSEQTGGYGYTF. Here the CDR3 DNA reads TGTGCCAGCAGTGAACAAACAGGGGGCTATGGCTACACCTTC.

In its sample, this clonotype was seen a few times. In DNA form, the CDR3 reads TGTGCCACTATAACTAGCGGGGACTCCTACGAGCAGTACTTC. Translated: CATITSGDSYEQYF. The chain links TRBV28 to TRBJ2-7; 10 bases line up with TRBD2. CDR1 is MDHEN and CDR2 is SYDVKM in the germline V gene. CDR3 length: 14 residues. V lost 10 bases, J lost 0 bases, and 6 bases stayed unmatched.

This clonotype was seen ten or more times. CDR3 bases: TGTGCCAGCAGTTTAAATGCCGGACGTAAAGAGACCCAGTACTTC. It codes for CASSLNAGRKETQYF. The chain links TRBV12-3 or TRBV12-4 to TRBJ2-5, with D uncertain. V lost 2 bases to trimming and J lost 3 bases, with 13 bases between them. This CDR3 has 15 amino acids.

This clonotype was picked up many times. This chain links TRBV11-2 with TRBJ2-1; 10 bases are a match to TRBD2. The CDR3 is made up of 15 amino acids. Trimming took 5 bases from V and 6 from J; bases not matched to a gene: 7. Germline values: CDR1 SGHAT, CDR2 FQNNGV. CDR3 residues: CASSPPSGSVNEQFF. Here the CDR3 DNA reads TGTGCCAGCAGCCCCCCTAGCGGGAGTGTCAATGAGCAGTTCTTC.

This clonotype was counted only a few times. The chain recombines TRBV7-9 with TRBJ1-2; perhaps TRBD1 as D (6 bases). This CDR3 is 13 amino acids long. Germline CDR1 SEHNR, CDR2 FQNEAQ (reference sequence). V dropped 5 bases and J dropped 6 bases, with 13 bases sitting between them. CDR3 residues: CASSEDRYHGYTF. As DNA, the CDR3 is TGTGCCAGCAGCGAGGACAGATATCATGGCTACACCTTC.

The chain is built from TRBV12-3 or TRBV12-4 and TRBJ1-5, with 8 bases matching TRBD1. The CDR3 contains 14 residues. J was trimmed by 6 bases and V by 6 bases; bases with no gene match: 7. CDR3 DNA: TGTGCCAGCAGGCCGACAGGGGAGTTTCAGCCCCAGCATTTT. The encoded protein is CASRPTGEFQPQHF.

At least ten counts were recorded for this clonotype. The chain employs TRBV20-1 and TRBJ1-3; 10 nucleotides line up with TRBD1. This CDR3 contains 16 residues. The germline V gene has CDR1 DFQATT and CDR2 SNEGSKA (reference sequence). The J segment lost 6 bases and the V segment lost 0 bases, leaving 8 bases of the junction unmatched. The CDR3 sequence is CSARDNTGQGLNTIYF. The CDR3 DNA is TGCAGTGCTAGAGACAACACGGGACAGGGGCTAAACACCATATATTTT.

This clonotype was observed a single time. This sequence joins TRBV4-1 and TRBJ1-6; D is undetermined. Germline CDR1 is MGHRA and CDR2 is YSYEKL. The CDR3 is 14 amino acids. Trimming removed 4 bases from V and 6 bases from J, with 10 bases in between. The CDR3 is CASSPRVLNSPLHF. CDR3 in DNA: TGCGCCAGCAGCCCACGGGTCCTTAATTCACCCCTCCACTTT.

This clonotype was picked up many times. The chain is built from TRBV19 and TRBJ2-1, with D perhaps TRBD1 (6 bases). The germline gives CDR1 LNHDA, CDR2 SQIVND (reference sequence). This CDR3 region has 14 residues. The V and J ends lost 5 bases and 9 bases respectively, with 17 bases between them. This CDR3 is CASSWGTRGVEQFF. The CDR3 DNA reads as TGTGCCAGTAGTTGGGGTACCAGGGGCGTTGAGCAGTTCTTC. The full variable domain, with the rest looked up from reference TRBV19 and TRBJ2-1, is DGGITQSPKYLFRKEGQNVTLSCEQNLNHDAMYWYRQDPGQGLRLIYYSQIVNDFQKGDIAEGYSVSREKKESFPLTVTSAQKNPTAFYLCASSWGTRGVEQFFGPGTRLTVL.

The V call is TRBV4-1, the J call TRBJ2-1; D uncertain. In germline, CDR1 is MGHRA, CDR2 YSYEKL. The CDR3 is 16 amino acids. Trimming shortened V by 1 base and J by 3 bases, and 13 bases separated the two germline ends. The CDR3, as DNA: TGCGCCAGCAGCCAAGTTGTGGTGGCAGTCTACAATGAGCAGTTCTTC. Translating gives CASSQVVVAVYNEQFF.

Many counts were recorded for this clonotype. The chain is built from TRBV30 and TRBJ2-2, with D possibly TRBD1 on 6 matching bases. The length of the CDR3 is 14 residues. Trimming left V 4 bases short and J 1 base short, with 10 bases between. CDR1 is GTSNPN, CDR2 SVGIG, per germline (reference sequence). The CDR3 sequence is CAWTQGMNTGELFF. The DNA of the CDR3 is TGTGCCTGGACGCAGGGGATGAACACCGGGGAGCTGTTTTTT.